This T cell receptor beta chain is from a study of shared clonotypes between healthy human individuals. Study results and limitations: For naive CD4 cells, 4% to 5% of clonotypes were shared across a handful of donors.

As to this clone: The antigen is unknown. A much larger clonotype is one base distant, so this may be a read error.

Using immunoSEQ multiplex PCR, the repertoire was profiled, and TCRdb retains in-frame clones only, with some absent. The sample lists some 790,000 clones; just under 75% were seen once. Germline CDR1 reads SGHDN; CDR2 reads FVKESK. Germline trimming cut 3 bases from V and 11 bases from J; bases unmatched to any gene: 17. CDR3 length: 17 residues. This chain links TRBV14 with TRBJ2-1, with 9 bases that match TRBD1. This clonotype originated in a woman younger than 45 in good health. The source material was memory CD4+ T cells sorted from blood. Subset here: CD45RA-negative fraction. CDR3 coding DNA: TGTGCCAGCAGCCAGATCACAGGGGGCCCATGGTCAAATAAGCAGTTCTTC. This codes for CASSQITGGPWSNKQFF.